What follows are 17 T cell receptor beta chains derived from one specimen sequenced in a study of cytomegalovirus exposure and HLA in healthy donors. The PCR employed 60 Vbeta primers together with 13 Jbeta primers. Clones were read by immunoSEQ multiplex PCR, and TCRdb kept only the in-frame ones, dropping some. The table records 150,000 to 200,000 clones, 75% to 85% of them present only once. Sequenced: PBMCs. These receptors came from a woman aged 18-29 years in good health and CMV-seropositive.

This chain links TRBV30 with TRBJ2-4; TRBD2 matches at 11 bases. V gave up 0 bases and J gave up 14 bases; unmatched junction bases: 6. Germline values: CDR1 GTSNPN, CDR2 SVGIG (reference sequence). The CDR3 length is 13 residues. CDR3 bases: TGTGCCTGGAGTGTTTCACTAGCGGGGGAGGAGTACTTC. It encodes CAWSVSLAGEEYF.

The chain links TRBV5-4 to TRBJ2-7; 8 bases are shared with TRBD1. Trimming removed 2 bases from V and 6 bases from J; junction bases left unmatched: 1. Per germline, CDR1 SGHNT and CDR2 YYREEE (reference sequence). This CDR3 comprises 12 residues. The CDR3 loop is CASSLQGGEQYV. The CDR3 DNA sequence: TGTGCCAGCAGCTTACAGGGGGGCGAGCAGTACGTC.

The rearrangement joins TRBV10-3 to TRBJ1-2, with 7 bases fitting TRBD1. The CDR3 sequence is 15 residues long. CDR1 and CDR2 from the germline V gene are ENHRY and SYGVKD. The junction had 5 bases not matched to a gene; V was cut back by 4 bases and J by 0 bases. The CDR3 coding sequence is TGTGCCATCAGTGGAGACAGGGCCTCTAACTATGGCTACACCTTC. It codes for CAISGDRASNYGYTF.

CDR3 DNA sequence: TGTGCCAGCAGTTCTAGCGGCATAGATACGCAGTATTTT. Its translation is CASSSSGIDTQYF. The genes are TRBV2 and TRBJ2-3, with TRBD2 identical over 7 bases. Germline V gene sequence: CDR1 SNHLY, CDR2 FYNNEI. The CDR3 extends over 13 amino acids. Trimming cost V 5 bases and J 5 bases; bases outside gene matches: 4.

This sequence joins TRBV30 and TRBJ1-2; 8 nucleotides align to TRBD1. This CDR3 region has 14 residues. The germline CDR1 and CDR2 sequences are GTSNPN and SVGIG (reference sequence). The V segment lost 3 bases and the J segment 5 bases; nucleotides outside the gene matches: 8. CDR3 in amino acids: CAWSKDREGYGYTF. For the CDR3, the DNA is TGTGCCTGGAGCAAGGACAGGGAAGGTTATGGCTACACCTTC.

The chain has TRBV6-5 and TRBJ2-7; D is unclear. The CDR3 runs to 12 residues. CDR1 is MNHEY, CDR2 SVGAGI, per germline. Trimming removed 6 bases at V and 3 bases at J, with 9 bases between. The CDR3 DNA sequence: TGTGCCAGCAGACCCCCAGACTACGAGCAGTACGTC. This translates into CASRPPDYEQYV.

CDR3 sequence reads: CATSKGAGLQYV. The CDR3 DNA reads as TGTGCCACCAGCAAAGGCGCAGGCCTACAGTACGTC. The chain has TRBV15 and TRBJ2-7; D uncertain. The V gene lost 4 bases and the J gene lost 10 bases, with 14 bases spanning the gap. This CDR3 region has 12 residues. The V gene's germline CDR1 is LNHNV and CDR2 YYDKDF (reference sequence).

The CDR3 sequence: CASSALATDEQYF. CDR3 DNA sequence: TGTGCCAGCAGCGCCCTAGCCACAGACGAGCAGTACTTC. This chain links TRBV9 with TRBJ2-7; possible D gene TRBD2, 5 bases. Looked up from germline, CDR1 is SGDLS and CDR2 is YYNGEE. V was cut by 3 bases and J by 5 bases, with 12 bases left in between. The CDR3 sequence is 13 residues long.

This rearrangement joins TRBV6-1 to TRBJ2-5; a possible D gene is TRBD2 (6 bases). The CDR3 runs 14 residues. Germline CDR1 MNHNS, CDR2 SASEGT. V was shortened by 8 bases and J by 4 bases, with 17 bases between the two germline ends. For the CDR3, the DNA is TGTGCCAGCGTTCCAGATAGCGGAAGAGAGACCCAGTACTTC. It encodes CASVPDSGRETQYF.

The chain is built from TRBV5-1 and TRBJ2-7; D might be TRBD1 (6 bases). Germline assignment: CDR1 SGHRS and CDR2 YFSETQ. The CDR3 sequence is 14 residues long. V lost 4 bases and J lost 2, with 13 bases in between. The CDR3 DNA sequence: TGCGCCAGCAGCAGGGGGACGGAAGCCTACGAGCAGTACTTC. Translation gives CASSRGTEAYEQYF.

This rearrangement joins TRBV10-3 to TRBJ2-3, with D possibly TRBD2 on 5 matching bases. V lost 4 bases, J lost 1 base, and 18 bases lay in between. Germline values: CDR1 ENHRY, CDR2 SYGVKD. The CDR3 spans 17 residues. The CDR3 spells CAISANLPGLGTDTQYF. Written as DNA, the CDR3 is TGTGCCATCAGTGCAAACCTTCCAGGACTTGGCACAGATACGCAGTATTTT.

The CDR3 loop is CASSEGVGANVLTF. The CDR3 DNA sequence: TGTGCCAGCAGTGAGGGCGTCGGGGCCAACGTCCTGACTTTC. V usage is TRBV6-4 and J usage is TRBJ2-6; D ambiguous. The V end lost 3 bases, the J end lost 4 bases, and 7 bases lay between the germline ends. The V gene's germline CDR1 is MRHNA and CDR2 SNTAGT. The CDR3 has 14 residues.

The gene calls are TRBV6-6 and TRBJ2-3; TRBD2 matches at 7 bases. The V segment lost 5 bases and the J segment 5 bases; nucleotides outside the gene matches: 10. CDR1 MNHNY and CDR2 SVGAGI come from the germline V gene (reference sequence). The CDR3 is 15 residues long. The CDR3, as DNA: TGTGCCAGCAGTAGTAGCGGCGGGGGACGAGATACGCAGTATTTT. This codes for CASSSSGGGRDTQYF.

This clone was seen a handful of times. This sequence joins TRBV7-6 and TRBJ1-5; D gene unclear. Germline V lookup: CDR1 SGHVS, CDR2 FNYEAQ. Trimming removed 1 base at V and 4 bases at J, with 11 bases between. This CDR3 region has 15 residues. The CDR3 spells CASSLGGGRNQPQHF. For the CDR3, the DNA is TGTGCCAGCAGCTTAGGGGGAGGCCGGAATCAGCCCCAGCATTTT.

V is TRBV7-9 and J is TRBJ2-5; no clear D. The germline gives CDR1 SEHNR, CDR2 FQNEAQ (reference sequence). The V end lost 3 bases, the J end lost 1 base, and 9 bases lay between the germline ends. This CDR3 region has 14 residues. The CDR3 region is CASSLTQSQETQYF. CDR3 in DNA: TGTGCCAGCAGCTTGACACAAAGCCAAGAGACCCAGTACTTC.

This sequence joins TRBV27 and TRBJ1-1, with no clear D. In germline, CDR1 is MNHEY, CDR2 SMNVEV (reference sequence). The CDR3 is 13 amino acids. The V end lost 6 bases, the J end lost 0 bases, and 8 bases lay between the germline ends. CDR3 protein: CASSHGVNTEAFF. In DNA form, the CDR3 reads TGTGCCAGCAGCCACGGGGTGAACACTGAAGCTTTCTTT.

This chain uses TRBV15 with TRBJ2-7; perhaps TRBD1 as D (6 bases). V lost 0 bases and J 5 bases, leaving 14 bases between the germline ends. CDR3 size: 15 residues. Germline CDR1 and CDR2: LNHNV and YYDKDF (reference sequence). This chain's CDR3 is CATSRDRSRGHEQYF. CDR3 sequence (DNA): TGTGCCACCAGCAGAGATCGATCCAGGGGACACGAGCAGTACTTC.